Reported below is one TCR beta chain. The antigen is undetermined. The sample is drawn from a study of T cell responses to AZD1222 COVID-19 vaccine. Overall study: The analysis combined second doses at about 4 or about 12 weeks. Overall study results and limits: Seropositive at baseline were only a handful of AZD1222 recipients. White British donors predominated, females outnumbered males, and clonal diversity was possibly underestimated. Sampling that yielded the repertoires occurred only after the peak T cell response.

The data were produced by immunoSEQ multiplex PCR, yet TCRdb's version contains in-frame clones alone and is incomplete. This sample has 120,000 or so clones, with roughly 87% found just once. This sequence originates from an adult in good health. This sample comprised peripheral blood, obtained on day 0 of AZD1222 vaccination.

The CDR3: CASSEWASGAVAKNIQYF. The CDR3 DNA is TGTGCCAGCAGTGAATGGGCTAGCGGGGCGGTAGCCAAAAACATTCAGTACTTC. The chain uses TRBV2 and TRBJ2-4; 9 bases align to TRBD2. The CDR3 consists of 18 residues. CDR1 is SNHLY and CDR2 is FYNNEI in the germline V gene. J lost 0 bases, V lost 2 bases, and 8 bases had no gene match.